These 29 T cell receptor beta chains were sequenced from one sample in a study of blood T cell repertoires in COVID-19. Produced via immunoSEQ multiplex PCR; TCRdb's table is partial and in-frame only. The repertoire holds approximately 310,000 clones, with under 90% as singletons. Sequenced: PBMCs or T cells enriched from blood (not recorded which). The origin of the receptors is a man aged 55-75 years who had recovered from COVID-19.

The rearrangement uses TRBV5-1 and TRBJ1-5; D is unclear. The V end lost 0 bases, the J end lost 0 bases, and 7 bases lay between the germline ends. From germline, CDR1 is SGHRS and CDR2 YFSETQ. The CDR3 has 15 amino acids. The CDR3, as DNA: TGCGCCAGCAGCTTGGGCGACACTAGCAATCAGCCCCAGCATTTT. Translating it yields CASSLGDTSNQPQHF.

The rearrangement links TRBV5-5 to TRBJ2-7; D uncertain. V lost 3 bases and J 2 bases, leaving 12 bases between the germline ends. CDR1 and CDR2 (germline): SGHKS, YYEKEE (reference sequence). This CDR3 has 14 residues. The CDR3 protein is CASSSNYRPYEQYF. The CDR3 DNA reads as TGTGCCAGCAGCTCGAACTACCGTCCCTACGAGCAGTACTTC.

The chain links TRBV3-1 (or the pseudogene TRBV3-2) to TRBJ2-7; TRBD2 agrees at 10 bases. Germline CDR1 and CDR2: LGHDT and YNNKEL (reference sequence). CDR3 length equals 16 residues. V gave up 4 bases and J gave up 3 bases; unmatched junction bases: 9. The CDR3 sequence: CASSRKLAGPNYEQYF. CDR3 DNA: TGTGCCAGCAGCCGAAAACTAGCGGGACCGAACTACGAGCAGTACTTC.

The genes are TRBV2 and TRBJ1-5; 7 nucleotides align to TRBD1. CDR1 is SNHLY and CDR2 is FYNNEI in the germline V gene. The CDR3 consists of 16 residues. Trimming removed 5 bases from V and 4 bases from J; junction bases left unmatched: 11. The CDR3 DNA is TGTGCCAGCAGTTTTCTACCCGGGACAGTAAATCAGCCCCAGCATTTT. Translating it yields CASSFLPGTVNQPQHF.

V gene TRBV28 combines with J gene TRBJ2-7; 9 bases map to TRBD2. CDR1 and CDR2 (germline): MDHEN, SYDVKM. Trimming removed 3 bases from V and 4 bases from J; junction bases left unmatched: 7. The CDR3 spans 15 residues. The chain's CDR3 is CASSLLAGMEYEQYF. The DNA for the CDR3 is TGTGCCAGCAGTTTGCTAGCGGGAATGGAATACGAGCAGTACTTC.

The chain is built from TRBV6-5 and TRBJ1-3; 7 nucleotides match TRBD1. CDR1 and CDR2 from the germline V gene are MNHEY and SVGAGI. J was trimmed by 5 bases and V by 0 bases; bases with no gene match: 4. The length of the CDR3 is 15 residues. This CDR3 reads CASSYSGQRRNTIYF. In nucleotides, the CDR3 is TGTGCCAGCAGTTACTCGGGACAGCGCAGAAACACCATATATTTT.

V gene TRBV9 combines with J gene TRBJ2-7; 12 positions agree with TRBD2. Germline-derived CDR1 and CDR2 are SGDLS and YYNGEE. The CDR3 extends over 15 amino acids. With V trimmed by 4 bases and J by 5 bases, 7 bases remained unmatched. The CDR3 DNA follows: TGTGCCAGCAGCCCCCGACTAGCGGGAGCAGACGAGCAGTACTTC. Protein sequence: CASSPRLAGADEQYF.

This chain joins TRBV4-3 and TRBJ2-2, with 9 bases aligning to TRBD1. The CDR3 consists of 18 residues. The trim removed 0 bases at V and 6 bases at J, leaving 11 bases unmatched. Germline-derived CDR1 and CDR2 are LGHNA and YSLEER. CDR3 nucleotide sequence: TGCGCCAGCAGCCAAGAAAATTACAGGGGGCGCTTTCCCGGGGAGCTGTTTTTT. Its translation is CASSQENYRGRFPGELFF.

This chain connects TRBV28 to TRBJ2-7, with 9 bases fitting TRBD1. Germline V CDR1 and CDR2: MDHEN, SYDVKM. The CDR3 totals 13 residues. Trimming at V came to 5 bases and at J to 9 bases, leaving 8 bases not matched to a gene. The CDR3 nucleotides read TGTGCCAGCAGTACCGGGACAGGGACAACGCAGTACTTC. It specifies CASSTGTGTTQYF.

The J gene is TRBJ1-3, the V gene TRBV10-1; the D gene is possibly TRBD1 (6 bases). Deletions cut 7 bases from V and 7 bases from J, with 29 bases between. The CDR3 extends over 18 amino acids. Looked up from germline, CDR1 is WNHNN and CDR2 is SYGVQD (reference sequence). Here the CDR3 reads CASMRRGNPDSPRNTIYF. The CDR3 nucleotides read TGCGCCAGCATGCGTCGCGGTAATCCGGACAGTCCTAGGAACACCATATATTTT.

This chain links TRBV30 with TRBJ2-1, with D possibly TRBD1 on 6 matching bases. With 5 bases removed from V and 9 bases from J, the gap between germline ends came to 14 bases. Germline V gives CDR1 GTSNPN, CDR2 SVGIG (reference sequence). The CDR3 is made up of 12 amino acids. Written as DNA, the CDR3 is TGTGCCTGGCTCACGAGGACAGCTGAGCAGTTCTTC. Translating it yields CAWLTRTAEQFF.

The chain links TRBV4-2 to TRBJ1-1, with D perhaps TRBD1 (6 bases). This CDR3 contains 15 residues. The V gene lost 1 base and the J gene lost 0 bases, with 9 bases spanning the gap. CDR1 LGHNA and CDR2 YNFKEQ come from the germline V gene. CDR3 sequence reads: CASSQADRMNTEAFF. DNA of the CDR3: TGTGCCAGCAGCCAAGCGGACAGAATGAACACTGAAGCTTTCTTT.

V gene TRBV18 combines with J gene TRBJ1-3; a possible D gene is TRBD1 (6 bases). The CDR3 runs to 16 residues. Germline CDR1 reads KGHSH; CDR2 reads LQKENI. Trimming removed 3 bases from V and 0 bases from J, with 12 bases in between. The CDR3 nucleotides read TGTGCCAGCTCACCGACAGGAAGCCACTCTGGAAACACCATATATTTT. It translates to CASSPTGSHSGNTIYF.

The V gene is TRBV6-5, the J gene TRBJ2-1; D possibly corresponds to TRBD2 (5 bases). The CDR3 has 15 amino acids. V was shortened by 2 bases and J by 5 bases, with 13 bases between the two germline ends. Germline V gene lookup returns CDR1 MNHEY and CDR2 SVGAGI. The CDR3 loop is CASSYQLASDNEQFF. Written as DNA, the CDR3 is TGTGCCAGCAGTTACCAGCTAGCCTCGGACAATGAGCAGTTCTTC.

The chain employs TRBV6-2 or TRBV6-3 and TRBJ2-4; unclear D gene. The germline V and J ends were trimmed by 2 bases and 0 bases, with 20 bases remaining between them. This CDR3 region has 19 residues. The germline CDR1 and CDR2 sequences are MNHEY and SVGEGT. CDR3 sequence reads: CASSYPGSSWSLAKNIQYF. In DNA, the CDR3 is TGTGCCAGCAGTTACCCAGGATCAAGTTGGTCTTTAGCCAAAAACATTCAGTACTTC.

The V call is TRBV24-1, the J call TRBJ2-1; 7 bases match TRBD2. The ends lost 3 bases at V and 4 bases at J; junction bases unmatched: 11. The CDR3 is 17 residues long. Germline V lookup: CDR1 KGHDR, CDR2 SFDVKD. The CDR3 DNA reads TGTGCCACCAGTGATCCGCCGAGTAGGGGAGGGTACAATGAGCAGTTCTTC. This sequence encodes CATSDPPSRGGYNEQFF.

This sequence joins TRBV19 and TRBJ2-1; 12 nucleotides line up with TRBD2. CDR3 length: 15 amino acids. Germline V gives CDR1 LNHDA, CDR2 SQIVND (reference sequence). The ends lost 5 bases at V and 8 bases at J; junction bases unmatched: 7. The CDR3 sequence is CASSRLAGDVDEQFF. The DNA for the CDR3 is TGTGCCAGTAGTCGACTAGCGGGAGATGTCGATGAGCAGTTCTTC.

The chain carries TRBV11-2 and TRBJ1-2; D gene unclear. CDR1 and CDR2 (germline): SGHAT, FQNNGV. V was clipped by 0 bases and J by 6 bases, with 8 bases between them. This CDR3 region has 13 residues. Written as DNA, the CDR3 is TGTGCCAGCAGCTTAGACTCGCGGAATGGCTACACCTTC. This translates into CASSLDSRNGYTF. The full variable domain, rest sourced from reference TRBV11-2 and TRBJ1-2, is EAGVAQSPRYKIIEKRQSVAFWCNPISGHATLYWYQQILGQGPKLLIQFQNNGVVDDSQLPKDRFSAERLKGVDSTLKIQPAKLEDSAVYLCASSLDSRNGYTFGSGTRLTVV.

This sequence joins TRBV5-1 and TRBJ1-3; the D gene is possibly TRBD1 (5 bases). V lost 4 bases and J lost 0, with 11 bases in between. This CDR3 is built from 15 residues. In germline, CDR1 is SGHRS, CDR2 YFSETQ. The CDR3 bases are TGCGCCAGCAGCGCCACAGGCGCCTCTGGAAACACCATATATTTT. It is translated as CASSATGASGNTIYF. The full variable domain, with the rest looked up from reference TRBV5-1 and TRBJ1-3, is KAGVTQTPRYLIKTRGQQVTLSCSPISGHRSVSWYQQTPGQGLQFLFEYFSETQRNKGNFPGRFSGRQFSNSRSEMNVSTLELGDSALYLCASSATGASGNTIYFGEGSWLTVV.

V usage is TRBV5-4 and J usage is TRBJ2-7; 9 bases align to TRBD2. V lost 4 bases and J lost 5; bases outside the gene matches: 7. Germline V CDR1 and CDR2: SGHNT, YYREEE (reference sequence). This CDR3 spans 14 amino acids. The CDR3 here is CASSLMVAGDEQYF. CDR3 nucleotides: TGTGCCAGCAGCCTGATGGTAGCGGGAGACGAGCAGTACTTC.

The V and J genes are TRBV13 and TRBJ1-3; the D gene is possibly TRBD1 (6 bases). Trimming shortened V by 2 bases and J by 3 bases, and 14 bases separated the two germline ends. The germline gives CDR1 PRHDT, CDR2 FYEKMQ (reference sequence). This CDR3 has 16 amino acids. The CDR3 region has the DNA TGTGCCAGCAGCTTAAACACAGGGCCTGTTGGAAACACCATATATTTT. The encoded protein is CASSLNTGPVGNTIYF. The whole variable domain, remainder taken from reference TRBV13 and TRBJ1-3, is AAGVIQSPRHLIKEKRETATLKCYPIPRHDTVYWYQQGPGQDPQFLISFYEKMQSDKGSIPDRFSAQQFSDYHSELNMSSLELGDSALYFCASSLNTGPVGNTIYFGEGSWLTVV.

The chain is built from TRBV6-5 and TRBJ1-3, with TRBD1 matching 7 bases. The V gene end was trimmed by 2 bases and the J gene end by 4 bases; junction bases not matched to a gene: 5. CDR1 is MNHEY and CDR2 is SVGAGI in the germline V gene. This CDR3 has 15 amino acids. CDR3 nucleotides: TGTGCCAGCAGTTACGATGAGGGGGCCGGAAACACCATATATTTT. Its protein is CASSYDEGAGNTIYF.

The chain combines TRBV6-4 with TRBJ2-5; no reliable D call. V was trimmed by 2 bases and J by 5 bases, leaving 6 bases between them. This CDR3 contains 12 residues. Germline V CDR1 and CDR2: MRHNA, SNTAGT. The CDR3 coding sequence is TGTGCCAGCAGTGACCCCCGGGAGACCCAGTACTTC. This encodes CASSDPRETQYF.

The chain is built from TRBV6-4 and TRBJ2-6, with unresolved D. V dropped 5 bases and J dropped 3 bases, with 8 bases sitting between them. CDR3 length equals 14 residues. Germline lookup yields CDR1 MRHNA and CDR2 SNTAGT. The CDR3 reads CASSRSLGANVLTF. For the CDR3, the DNA is TGTGCCAGCAGTCGTAGTCTTGGGGCCAACGTCCTGACTTTC.

V usage is TRBV7-3 and J usage is TRBJ2-7; TRBD1 aligns across 12 bases. The germline V gene encodes CDR1 SGHTA and CDR2 FQGTGA. V was clipped by 1 base and J by 7 bases; unmatched bases: 5. The CDR3 covers 15 residues. DNA of the CDR3: TGTGCCAGCAGCTTAATGGGGACAGGGGGCCGGGAGCAGTACTTC. Its protein is CASSLMGTGGREQYF.

The CDR3 sequence: CSIWAREKLFF. The CDR3, as DNA: TGCAGCATATGGGCACGGGAAAAACTGTTTTTT. This chain joins TRBV29-1 and TRBJ1-4; D is unresolved. The CDR3 sequence is 11 residues long. V was cut by 8 bases and J by 8 bases, with 12 bases left in between. Looked up from germline, CDR1 is SQVTM and CDR2 is ANQGSEA.

The V gene is TRBV2, the J gene TRBJ2-7; 7 bases agree with TRBD1. Germline values: CDR1 SNHLY, CDR2 FYNNEI. The CDR3 covers 14 residues. The J segment lost 5 bases and the V segment lost 4 bases, leaving 8 bases of the junction unmatched. The CDR3 coding sequence is TGTGCCAGCAGTGGAGGGAGACAGGGTAACGAGCAGTACTTC. This sequence encodes CASSGGRQGNEQYF.

The CDR3 protein is CASSLAWRLQETQYF. CDR3 in DNA: TGTGCCAGCAGCCTGGCTTGGAGGTTACAAGAGACCCAGTACTTC. The J gene is TRBJ2-5, the V gene TRBV11-2, with D possibly matching TRBD2 (5 bases). V was shortened by 5 bases and J by 2 bases, with 15 bases between the two germline ends. The CDR3 loop spans 15 amino acids. Germline CDR1 reads SGHAT; CDR2 reads FQNNGV.

This chain links TRBV28 with TRBJ1-3, with TRBD1 matching over 7 bases. There are 16 residues in the CDR3. Germline CDR1 MDHEN, CDR2 SYDVKM. V shed 8 bases, J shed 2 bases, and the junction held 12 bases outside the gene matches. This CDR3 reads CASGGLTGAAGNTIYF. The CDR3 DNA sequence: TGTGCCAGCGGGGGCCTTACAGGGGCGGCTGGAAACACCATATATTTT.